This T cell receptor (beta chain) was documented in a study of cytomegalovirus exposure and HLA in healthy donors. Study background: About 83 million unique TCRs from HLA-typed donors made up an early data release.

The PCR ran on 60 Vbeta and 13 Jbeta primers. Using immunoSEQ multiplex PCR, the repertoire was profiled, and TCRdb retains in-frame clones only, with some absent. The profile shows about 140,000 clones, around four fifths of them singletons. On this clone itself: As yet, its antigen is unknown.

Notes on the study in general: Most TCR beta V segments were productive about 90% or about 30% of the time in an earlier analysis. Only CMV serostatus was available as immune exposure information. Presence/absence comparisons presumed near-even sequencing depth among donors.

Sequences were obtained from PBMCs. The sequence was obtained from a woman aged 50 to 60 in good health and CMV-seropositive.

The DNA of the CDR3 is TGTGCCAGCTCACCGTCGGAGGGGAGAACAGATACGCAGTATTTT. The encoded protein is CASSPSEGRTDTQYF. V and J are TRBV18 and TRBJ2-3; D possibly corresponds to TRBD2 (6 bases). Germline V gene data show CDR1 as KGHSH and CDR2 as LQKENI. Trimming removed 3 bases at V and 3 bases at J, with 13 bases between. The CDR3 covers 15 residues. Supplemented by reference TRBV18 and TRBJ2-3, the full variable domain reads NAGVMQNPRHLVRRRGQEARLRCSPMKGHSHVYWYRQLPEEGLKFMVYLQKENIIDESGMPKERFSAEFPKEGPSILRIQQVVRGDSAAYFCASSPSEGRTDTQYFGPGTRLTVL.